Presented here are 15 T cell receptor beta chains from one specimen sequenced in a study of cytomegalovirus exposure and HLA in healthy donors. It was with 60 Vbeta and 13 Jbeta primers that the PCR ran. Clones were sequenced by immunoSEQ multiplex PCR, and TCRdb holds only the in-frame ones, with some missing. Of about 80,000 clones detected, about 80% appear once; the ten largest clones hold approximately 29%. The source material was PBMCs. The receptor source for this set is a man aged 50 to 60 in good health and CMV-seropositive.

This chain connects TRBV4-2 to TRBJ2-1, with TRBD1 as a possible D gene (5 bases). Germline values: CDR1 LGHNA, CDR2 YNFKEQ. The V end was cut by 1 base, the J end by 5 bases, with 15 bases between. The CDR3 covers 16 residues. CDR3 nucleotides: TGTGCCAGCAGCCAAGGGGGCCAGCCCGTTCACAATGAGCAGTTCTTC. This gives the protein CASSQGGQPVHNEQFF.

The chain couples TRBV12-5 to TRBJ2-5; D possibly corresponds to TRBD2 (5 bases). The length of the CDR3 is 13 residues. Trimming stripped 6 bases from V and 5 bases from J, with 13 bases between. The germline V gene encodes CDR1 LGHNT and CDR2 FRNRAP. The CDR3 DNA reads TGTGCTAGTGGCCGAGGGCAGAGGGAGACCCAGTACTTC. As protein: CASGRGQRETQYF.

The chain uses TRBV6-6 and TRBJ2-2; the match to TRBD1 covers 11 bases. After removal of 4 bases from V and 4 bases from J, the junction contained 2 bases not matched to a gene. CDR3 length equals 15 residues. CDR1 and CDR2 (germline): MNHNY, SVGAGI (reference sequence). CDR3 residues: CASSWDRGVTGELFF. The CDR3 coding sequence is TGTGCCAGCAGTTGGGACAGGGGGGTCACCGGGGAGCTGTTTTTT.

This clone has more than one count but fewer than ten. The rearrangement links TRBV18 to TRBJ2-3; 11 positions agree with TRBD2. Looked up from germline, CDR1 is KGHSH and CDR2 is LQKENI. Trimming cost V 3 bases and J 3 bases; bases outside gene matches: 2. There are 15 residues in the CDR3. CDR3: CASSPRLAGTDTQYF. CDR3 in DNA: TGTGCCAGCTCACCCAGACTAGCGGGAACAGATACGCAGTATTTT.

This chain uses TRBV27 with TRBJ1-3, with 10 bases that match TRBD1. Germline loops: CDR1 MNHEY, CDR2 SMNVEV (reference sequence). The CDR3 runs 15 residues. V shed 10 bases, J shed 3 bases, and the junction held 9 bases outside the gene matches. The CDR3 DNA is TGTGCCACCCCAGGCCGGGACAGGGGTGGAAACACCATATATTTT. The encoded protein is CATPGRDRGGNTIYF.

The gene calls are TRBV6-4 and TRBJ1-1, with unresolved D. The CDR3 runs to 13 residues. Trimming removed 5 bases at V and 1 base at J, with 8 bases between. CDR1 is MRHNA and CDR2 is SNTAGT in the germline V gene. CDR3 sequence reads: CASSYTANTEAFF. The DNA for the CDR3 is TGTGCCAGCAGTTATACTGCGAACACTGAAGCTTTCTTT.

CDR3 nucleotide sequence: TGTGCCAGTAGTCGACTAGCGGGAGTCTGGGAGCAGTACTTC. Its protein product is CASSRLAGVWEQYF. The chain links TRBV19 to TRBJ2-5, with 12 bases lining up with TRBD2. Germline V gene data show CDR1 as LNHDA and CDR2 as SQIVND (reference sequence). The CDR3 sequence is 14 residues long. V dropped 5 bases and J dropped 11; count of bases not matched to a gene: 9.

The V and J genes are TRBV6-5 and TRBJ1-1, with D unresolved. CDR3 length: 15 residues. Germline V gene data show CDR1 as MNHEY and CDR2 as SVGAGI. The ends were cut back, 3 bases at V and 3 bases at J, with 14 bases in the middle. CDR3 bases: TGTGCCAGCAGTTATGATCCCTACGGGGACACTGAAGCTTTCTTT. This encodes CASSYDPYGDTEAFF.

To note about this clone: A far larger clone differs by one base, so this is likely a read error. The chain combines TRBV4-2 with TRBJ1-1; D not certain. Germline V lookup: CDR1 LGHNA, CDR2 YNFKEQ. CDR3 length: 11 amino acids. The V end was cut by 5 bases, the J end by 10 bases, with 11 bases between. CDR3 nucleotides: TGTGCCAGCAGCTTGAACGGAGGAGCTTTCTTT. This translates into CASSLNGGAFF.

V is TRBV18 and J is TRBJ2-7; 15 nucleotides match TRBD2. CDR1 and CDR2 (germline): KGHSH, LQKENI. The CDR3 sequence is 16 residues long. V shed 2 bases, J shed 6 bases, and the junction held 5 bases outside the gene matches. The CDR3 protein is CASSPSPGLAGGEQYF. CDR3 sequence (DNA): TGTGCCAGCTCACCAAGCCCGGGACTAGCGGGAGGCGAGCAGTACTTC.

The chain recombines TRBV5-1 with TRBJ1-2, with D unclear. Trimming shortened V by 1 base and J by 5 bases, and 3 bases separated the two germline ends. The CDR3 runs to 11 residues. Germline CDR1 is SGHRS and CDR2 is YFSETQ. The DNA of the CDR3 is TGCGCCAGCAGCTTGTCTTATGGCTACACCTTC. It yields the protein CASSLSYGYTF.

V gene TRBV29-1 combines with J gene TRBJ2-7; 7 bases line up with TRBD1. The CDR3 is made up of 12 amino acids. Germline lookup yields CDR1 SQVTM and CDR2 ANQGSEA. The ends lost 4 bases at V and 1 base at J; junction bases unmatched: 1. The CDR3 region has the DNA TGCAGCGTTGTACAGGGGTCCTACGAGCAGTACTTC. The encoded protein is CSVVQGSYEQYF.

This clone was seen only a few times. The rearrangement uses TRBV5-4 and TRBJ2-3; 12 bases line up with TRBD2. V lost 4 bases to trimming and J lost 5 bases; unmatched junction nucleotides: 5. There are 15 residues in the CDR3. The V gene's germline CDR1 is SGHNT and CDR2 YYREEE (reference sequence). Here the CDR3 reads CASSPTSGRGDTQYF. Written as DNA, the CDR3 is TGTGCCAGCAGCCCGACTAGCGGGAGAGGAGATACGCAGTATTTT.

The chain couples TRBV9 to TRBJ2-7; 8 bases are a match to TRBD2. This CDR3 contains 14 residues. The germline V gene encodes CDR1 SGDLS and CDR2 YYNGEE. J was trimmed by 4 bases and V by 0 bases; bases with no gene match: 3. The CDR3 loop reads CASSVAGGPYEQYF. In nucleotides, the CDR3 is TGTGCCAGCAGCGTAGCGGGAGGGCCATACGAGCAGTACTTC.

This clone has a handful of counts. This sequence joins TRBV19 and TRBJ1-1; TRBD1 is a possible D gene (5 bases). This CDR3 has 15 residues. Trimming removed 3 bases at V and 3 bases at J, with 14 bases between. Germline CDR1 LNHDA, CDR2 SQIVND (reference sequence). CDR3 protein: CASSIGGFGDTEAFF. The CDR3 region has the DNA TGTGCCAGTAGTATCGGGGGATTTGGGGACACTGAAGCTTTCTTT.